In this sample, the clone carrying this T cell receptor beta chain turned up once. The sample is drawn from a study of T cell changes during pregnancy in multiple sclerosis. Libraries were prepared by immunoSEQ multiplex PCR; TCRdb keeps only in-frame clonotypes and omits some of them. The profile shows tens of thousands of clones, roughly nine tenths of them singletons. The germline V and J ends were trimmed by 1 base and 5 bases, with 20 bases remaining between them. CDR1 SGHVS and CDR2 FQNEAQ come from the germline V gene. CDR3 length: 17 residues. This sequence joins TRBV7-8 and TRBJ1-1, with D possibly TRBD1 on 5 matching bases. This TCR came from a female donor in good health, enrolled as a control in a pregnancy study. This material consisted of peripheral blood, taken after pregnancy. CDR3: CASSLVPPGGGHTEAFF. CDR3 nucleotides: TGTGCCAGCAGCTTAGTACCCCCCGGGGGGGGTCATACTGAAGCTTTCTTT.